Presented here are 23 T cell receptor beta chains from one specimen sequenced in a study of immune cell composition in non-small cell lung cancer. Normal lung was taken at the farthest possible site, at least 3 cm from tumour. Assay used: immunoSEQ multiplex PCR; TCRdb lists only in-frame clones, some missing. The repertoire has some 7,000 clones, approximately 85% of them found once; the top ten carry 9% to 15%. The sample was non-adjacent lung tissue. These receptors came from a human donor with non-small cell lung cancer.

This clone ranks as medium-sized. V usage is TRBV28 and J usage is TRBJ1-1, with D uncertain. The CDR3 runs to 14 residues. Germline V gene lookup returns CDR1 MDHEN and CDR2 SYDVKM. Trimming removed 3 bases from V and 0 bases from J, with 8 bases in between. CDR3 in DNA: TGTGCCAGCAGTTTGGGTAAAGTGAACACTGAAGCTTTCTTT. Amino acid sequence: CASSLGKVNTEAFF.

This clone was detected a few times. This chain links TRBV7-2 with TRBJ1-1, with D possibly TRBD1 on 6 matching bases. Germline V gene lookup returns CDR1 SGHTA and CDR2 FQGNSA. V lost 1 base to trimming and J lost 0 bases, with 9 bases between them. The CDR3 loop spans 15 amino acids. The CDR3: CASSLEGDMNTEAFF. DNA of the CDR3: TGTGCCAGCAGCTTAGAGGGGGACATGAACACTGAAGCTTTCTTT.

The J gene is TRBJ2-2, the V gene TRBV10-3; 11 bases line up with TRBD1. From germline, CDR1 is ENHRY and CDR2 SYGVKD. V was clipped by 3 bases and J by 7 bases; unmatched bases: 10. The CDR3 spans 17 residues. In DNA form, the CDR3 reads TGTGCCATCAGTGACCGGGACAGGGGGTCCGGTGTCGGGGAGCTGTTTTTT. This translates into CAISDRDRGSGVGELFF.

The chain combines TRBV7-3 with TRBJ2-7, with D possibly being TRBD1 or TRBD2 (5 bases each). The CDR3 runs 12 residues. Trimming removed 5 bases from V and 11 bases from J, with 16 bases in between. Per the germline V gene, CDR1 is SGHTA and CDR2 is FQGTGA. This CDR3 is CASSQNQGEKYF. CDR3 DNA: TGTGCCAGCAGCCAAAACCAGGGAGAAAAGTACTTC.

This chain uses TRBV6-1 with TRBJ1-6; D may be TRBD1 (6 bases). Per germline, CDR1 MNHNS and CDR2 SASEGT. This CDR3 is 14 amino acids long. Trimming stripped 10 bases from V and 7 bases from J, with 17 bases between. The CDR3 protein is CATRAGQGNSPLHF. The CDR3 nucleotides are TGTGCCACCAGAGCAGGGCAGGGGAATTCACCCCTCCACTTT.

The V call is TRBV6-5, the J call TRBJ1-4; 7 nucleotides line up with TRBD1. The V and J ends lost 6 bases and 7 bases, in that order; junction bases with no gene match: 11. CDR1 MNHEY and CDR2 SVGAGI come from the germline V gene. This CDR3 region has 15 residues. The CDR3 nucleotides read TGTGCCAGCAGCCAGCGTCGGCAGGGGGGTGAAAAACTGTTTTTT. The encoded protein is CASSQRRQGGEKLFF.

The rearrangement uses TRBV12-5 and TRBJ2-1; 7 nucleotides align to TRBD2. Germline CDR1 and CDR2: LGHNT and FRNRAP. Trimming cost V 6 bases and J 7 bases; bases outside gene matches: 12. The CDR3 length is 15 residues. The CDR3 DNA sequence: TGTGCTAGTGGCAAACTGCTTGGACTAGGGAATGAGCAGTTCTTC. Protein: CASGKLLGLGNEQFF.

Here the CDR3 reads CASSRQGNTEAFF. The CDR3 bases are TGTGCCAGCAGCCGACAGGGGAACACTGAAGCTTTCTTT. The chain is built from TRBV7-3 and TRBJ1-1; 7 bases map to TRBD1. V trimming: 5 bases; J trimming: 1 base; junction bases outside the gene matches: 1. The CDR3 is made up of 13 amino acids. Germline V lookup: CDR1 SGHTA, CDR2 FQGTGA. The entire variable domain, with the rest obtained from reference TRBV7-3 and TRBJ1-1, is as follows: GAGVSQTPSNKVTEKGKYVELRCDPISGHTALYWYRQSLGQGPEFLIYFQGTGAADDSGLPNDRFFAVRPEGSVSTLKIQRTERGDSAVYLCASSRQGNTEAFFGQGTRLTVV.

This sequence joins TRBV29-1 and TRBJ2-7, with D possibly matching TRBD1 (5 bases). The V gene lost 4 bases and the J gene lost 7 bases, with 8 bases spanning the gap. The germline V gene has CDR1 SQVTM and CDR2 ANQGSEA. The CDR3 extends over 10 amino acids. The CDR3 loop is CSVVWTEQYF. The CDR3, as DNA: TGCAGCGTTGTCTGGACAGAGCAGTACTTC.

J is TRBJ1-1 and V is TRBV30; 12 nucleotides align to TRBD1. V was clipped by 2 bases and J by 3 bases; unmatched bases: 7. The CDR3 consists of 16 residues. In germline, CDR1 is GTSNPN, CDR2 SVGIG (reference sequence). CDR3 loop: CAWSRGQGASDTEAFF. CDR3 nucleotide sequence: TGTGCCTGGAGTAGGGGACAGGGGGCATCGGACACTGAAGCTTTCTTT.

The rearrangement uses TRBV11-3 and TRBJ2-2; D is uncertain. The ends were cut back, 1 base at V and 0 bases at J, with 9 bases in the middle. This CDR3 region has 16 residues. CDR1 and CDR2 from the germline V gene are SGHNT and YENEEA. CDR3 in amino acids: CASSLVTFANTGELFF. The CDR3 DNA sequence: TGTGCCAGCAGCTTAGTTACGTTCGCGAACACCGGGGAGCTGTTTTTT.

The CDR3 spells CASSVDPWYEQYF. Here the CDR3 DNA reads TGTGCCAGCAGCGTAGACCCGTGGTACGAGCAGTACTTC. The chain combines TRBV9 with TRBJ2-7, with D hard to call. Looked up from germline, CDR1 is SGDLS and CDR2 is YYNGEE. V lost 0 bases, J lost 4 bases, and 8 bases lay in between. CDR3 size: 13 residues.

This clone was detected a few times. The chain is built from TRBV18 and TRBJ2-1; the D is unclear. The germline gives CDR1 KGHSH, CDR2 LQKENI. V was shortened by 6 bases and J by 0 bases, with 12 bases between the two germline ends. The CDR3 covers 15 residues. The CDR3 DNA reads TGTGCCAGCTCCGCTATGGTGGACTCCTACAATGAGCAGTTCTTC. Translating it yields CASSAMVDSYNEQFF. The variable domain in full, with the rest retrieved from reference TRBV18 and TRBJ2-1, is NAGVMQNPRHLVRRRGQEARLRCSPMKGHSHVYWYRQLPEEGLKFMVYLQKENIIDESGMPKERFSAEFPKEGPSILRIQQVVRGDSAAYFCASSAMVDSYNEQFFGPGTRLTVL.

The CDR3 sequence: CASSPFLYSGGEQYF. In DNA form, the CDR3 reads TGCGCCAGCAGCCCCTTTCTCTATTCGGGGGGGGAGCAGTACTTC. V and J are TRBV4-3 and TRBJ2-7, with TRBD2 matching over 8 bases. This CDR3 contains 15 residues. Germline values: CDR1 LGHNA, CDR2 YSLEER. Trimming at V came to 4 bases and at J to 7 bases, leaving 12 bases not matched to a gene.

The V call is TRBV11-2, the J call TRBJ1-2; 8 bases agree with TRBD1. The CDR3 runs to 13 residues. Unmatched junction bases numbered 7, after V lost 5 bases and J lost 8 bases. Germline lookup yields CDR1 SGHAT and CDR2 FQNNGV. Here the CDR3 DNA reads TGTGCCAGCAGCATCCAGGGGGACAGGGGCTACACCTTC. Residues: CASSIQGDRGYTF.

The gene calls are TRBV6-5 and TRBJ2-1, with 8 nucleotides matching TRBD1. Trimming removed 7 bases from V and 10 bases from J; junction bases left unmatched: 3. The germline V gene has CDR1 MNHEY and CDR2 SVGAGI. The CDR3 runs 11 residues. The DNA for the CDR3 is TGTGCCAGCACCAGGGGGCAAGAGCAGTTCTTC. Translated, it gives CASTRGQEQFF.

The rearrangement uses TRBV6-6 and TRBJ1-6; tentatively, D is TRBD1 (6 bases). V lost 10 bases and J 7 bases, leaving 17 bases between the germline ends. The CDR3 spans 14 residues. CDR1 is MNHNY and CDR2 is SVGAGI in the germline V gene (reference sequence). As DNA, the CDR3 is TGTGCCACCAGAGCAGGGCAGGGGAATTCACCCCTCCACTTT. Its protein is CATRAGQGNSPLHF.

V and J are TRBV11-3 and TRBJ2-3; D tentatively reads TRBD1 or TRBD2 (5 bases each). The V and J ends lost 1 base and 2 bases respectively, with 7 bases between them. Germline CDR1 SGHNT, CDR2 YENEEA. This CDR3 spans 14 amino acids. The CDR3 loop reads CASSLGGPTDTQYF. CDR3 bases: TGTGCCAGCAGCTTAGGGGGACCCACAGATACGCAGTATTTT.

Written as DNA, the CDR3 is TGTGCCAGCAGTGAGAACAGGCCCAATAATTCACCCCTCCACTTT. Protein sequence: CASSENRPNNSPLHF. The genes are TRBV2 and TRBJ1-6; perhaps TRBD1 as D (5 bases). From germline, CDR1 is SNHLY and CDR2 FYNNEI. The CDR3 has 15 amino acids. Trimming removed 3 bases at V and 5 bases at J, with 11 bases between.

The genes are TRBV7-2 and TRBJ2-5, with TRBD2 matching over 10 bases. This CDR3 is built from 14 residues. Germline trimming cut 4 bases from V and 5 bases from J; bases unmatched to any gene: 4. CDR1 SGHTA and CDR2 FQGNSA come from the germline V gene. The CDR3: CASSSLLAGETQYF. CDR3 nucleotide sequence: TGTGCCAGCAGCTCCCTACTAGCGGGGGAGACCCAGTACTTC.

This clone was detected once. V gene TRBV29-1 combines with J gene TRBJ2-2; 8 nucleotides align to TRBD1. The CDR3 covers 15 residues. The germline V gene has CDR1 SQVTM and CDR2 ANQGSEA. The junction had 11 bases not matched to a gene; V was cut back by 7 bases and J by 4 bases. The CDR3 loop reads CSAALTGAGTGELFF. The CDR3 region has the DNA TGCAGCGCAGCCTTGACAGGGGCCGGCACCGGGGAGCTGTTTTTT.

V usage is TRBV5-4 and J usage is TRBJ1-1; D not certain. CDR1 and CDR2 from the germline V gene are SGHNT and YYREEE (reference sequence). The CDR3 covers 14 residues. Trimming removed 0 bases at V and 1 base at J, with 7 bases between. CDR3 nucleotides: TGTGCCAGCAGCTTGGGGCAGGCGAACACTGAAGCTTTCTTT. Amino acid sequence: CASSLGQANTEAFF.

V usage is TRBV27 and J usage is TRBJ2-1; 10 positions agree with TRBD2. The V and J ends lost 4 bases and 2 bases, in that order; junction bases with no gene match: 8. Germline V gene sequence: CDR1 MNHEY, CDR2 SMNVEV (reference sequence). CDR3 length: 17 residues. The CDR3 reads CASSSWTSGGTYNEQFF. The CDR3 DNA sequence: TGTGCCAGCAGTTCTTGGACTAGCGGAGGTACCTACAATGAGCAGTTCTTC.